This T cell receptor beta chain was observed in a study of blood T cell repertoires in COVID-19 (dated by TCRdb to between 2020 and 2021). About the full investigation: Samples from collaborators originated in the United States, Italy and Spain and spanned both the acute and convalescent phases of COVID-19. Where available, HLA class I and class II types were obtained from metadata supplied by the sample provider rather than from assay-based typing. The material from the prospective study consisted of cDNA or gDNA derived from T cells, B-cell-depleted T cells, or PBMCs. The sample metadata nearly always contained a de-identified subject ID, COVID-19 status, age in years and sex. The repertoires were released in a freely available public database intended as a resource for research on the immune response to SARS-CoV-2. Deeply sampled blood TCRbeta repertoires from subjects exposed to, actively infected with, or recovered from COVID-19 were included in the dataset. The samples were drawn from the first 160 participants of the ongoing ImmuneRACE study and from more than 1,000 subjects provided by 6 global collaborators.

As concerns this clone: The antigen it recognizes is unknown. No much larger clone is present one base from it, and per-base qualities are unavailable.

A second Seattle source provided samples from volunteer blood donors who had recovered from COVID-19. Whole blood was collected in K2EDTA tubes by collaborating institutions according to the institutions' own protocols. For TCRbeta analysis, collaborator samples were shipped as frozen whole blood, as isolated PBMCs, or as DNA extracted from either sample type. General conclusions and limits of the study: How much clinical and demographic metadata was included differed by source and by participant, and the metadata was provided uncurated.

TCRbeta CDR3 regions were amplified from genomic DNA by means of the immunoSEQ Assay, a bias-controlled multiplex PCR. The original methods were these. The number of nucleated cells in each sample was estimated by amplification of reference gene primers within the assay. To quantify the absolute abundance of each unique TCRbeta CDR3 rearrangement, sequence reads were collapsed and filtered. Productive Simpson clonality was computed per sample as the square root of Simpson's diversity index over productive rearrangements. Held by TCRdb, this immuneACCESS table contains in-frame sequences only and omits some clones. Under half of the omission traces to an unresolved V gene where checked; the cause of the rest is unknown. For V, J and clone size, that table is used; D and trimming come from the DNA. Here the sample has a few hundred thousand clones; around 87% occur a single time. Of the sample, 5.5% to 8% falls within the top ten clones.

Inclusive of the bounding cysteine and phenylalanine, the CDR3 is 13 residues long. Left in the record is the CDR3 DNA by itself, 39 bases read in frame from the first base. The junction carries 14 bases between V and J, which are trimmed by 2 bases and 12 bases respectively. The sequencing sample was made of peripheral blood. The origin of this receptor is a man aged 55 to 70 who had recovered from COVID-19. In this chain, TRBV12-3 or TRBV12-4 is recombined with TRBJ2-1, and possibly TRBD1, on 5 matching bases. CDR3 protein: CASSLKGQGPQFF. The nucleotides read TGTGCCAGCAGTTTAAAGGGCCAGGGCCCGCAGTTCTTC.